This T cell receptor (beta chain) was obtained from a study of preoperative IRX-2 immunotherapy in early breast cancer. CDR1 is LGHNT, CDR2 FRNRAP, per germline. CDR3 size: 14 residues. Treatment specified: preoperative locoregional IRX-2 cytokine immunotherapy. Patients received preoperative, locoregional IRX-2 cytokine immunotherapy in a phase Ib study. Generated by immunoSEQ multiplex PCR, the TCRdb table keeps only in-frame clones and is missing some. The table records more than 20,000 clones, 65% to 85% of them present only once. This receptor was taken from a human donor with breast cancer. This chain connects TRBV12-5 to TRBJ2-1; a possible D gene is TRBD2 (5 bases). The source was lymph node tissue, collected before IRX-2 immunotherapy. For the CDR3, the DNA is TGTGCCAGCACGAAGCGGATCTCCTACAATGAGCAGTTCTTC. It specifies CASTKRISYNEQFF. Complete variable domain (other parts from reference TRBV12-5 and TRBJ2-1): DARVTQTPRHKVTEMGQEVTMRCQPILGHNTVFWYRQTMMQGLELLAYFRNRAPLDDSGMPKDRFSAEMPDATLATLKIQPSEPRDSAVYFCASTKRISYNEQFFGPGTRLTVL.